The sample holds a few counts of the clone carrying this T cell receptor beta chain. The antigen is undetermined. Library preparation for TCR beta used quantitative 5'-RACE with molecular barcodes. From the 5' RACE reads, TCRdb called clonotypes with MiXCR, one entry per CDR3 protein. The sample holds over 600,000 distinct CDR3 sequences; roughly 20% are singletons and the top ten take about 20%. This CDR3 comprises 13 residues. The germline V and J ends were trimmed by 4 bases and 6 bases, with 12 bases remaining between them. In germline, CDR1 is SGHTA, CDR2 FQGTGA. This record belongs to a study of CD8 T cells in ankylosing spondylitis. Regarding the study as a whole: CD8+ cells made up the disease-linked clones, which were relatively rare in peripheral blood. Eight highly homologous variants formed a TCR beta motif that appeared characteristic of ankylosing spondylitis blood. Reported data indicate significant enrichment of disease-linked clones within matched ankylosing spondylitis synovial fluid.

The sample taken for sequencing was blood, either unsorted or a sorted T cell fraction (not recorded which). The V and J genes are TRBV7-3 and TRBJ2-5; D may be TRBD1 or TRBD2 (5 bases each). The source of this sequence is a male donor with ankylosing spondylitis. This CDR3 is CASSSYSGQTQYF. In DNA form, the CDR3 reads TGTGCCAGCAGCTCATACTCGGGACAGACCCAGTACTTC.